This is a list of T cell receptor beta chains from one sample in a study of blood T cell repertoires in COVID-19. This table comes from immunoSEQ multiplex PCR, and its TCRdb copy is limited to in-frame clones, with some not included. The sample consists of hundreds of thousands of clones, 60% to 75% of them appearing once. The sample comprised peripheral blood. These receptors originate from an elderly woman with acute or convalescent COVID-19. Each CDR3 is given with its conserved first and last residue. Fields, in order: J gene, clone size, D gene, V gene, CDR3 protein, CDR3 DNA. A D gene is named only where the DNA matches it firmly. Where a row states a size, it is once, few, many or the class of an expanded clone; other rows omit it.

TRBJ2-7 | NA | TRBD2 | TRBV7-2 | CASSPWRAGDEQYF | TGTGCCAGCAGCCCGTGGAGGGCGGGAGACGAGCAGTACTTC
TRBJ1-2 | NA | TRBD1 | TRBV18 | CASSGTGENYGYTF | TGTGCCAGCTCGGGGACAGGGGAGAACTATGGCTACACCTTC
TRBJ1-1 | NA | NA | TRBV6-5 | CATSPGRGTEAFF | TGTGCCACCAGCCCAGGGAGGGGCACTGAAGCTTTCTTT
TRBJ2-3 | once | TRBD2 | TRBV28 | CASSLTGGETDTQYF | TGTGCCAGCAGTTTAACGGGAGGGGAGACAGATACGCAGTATTTT
TRBJ1-6 | NA | TRBD1 | TRBV5-1 | CASSSTGDQSSYNSPLHF | TGCGCCAGCAGCTCGACAGGGGATCAGAGCTCCTATAATTCACCCCTCCACTTT
TRBJ1-2 | NA | NA | TRBV2 | CASSERYGYGYTF | TGTGCCAGCAGTGAACGGTATGGCTATGGCTACACCTTC
TRBJ1-1 | NA | TRBD1 | TRBV12-5 | CASATGQGGAFF | TGTGCTAGTGCCACGGGACAGGGAGGAGCTTTCTTT
TRBJ1-1 | NA | NA | TRBV12-3/TRBV12-4 | CASSLGTEAFF | TGTGCCAGCAGTCTCGGCACTGAAGCTTTCTTT
TRBJ1-1 | few | TRBD1 | TRBV2 | CASLATGTENTEAFF | TGTGCCAGCCTCGCCACCGGGACAGAGAACACTGAAGCTTTCTTT
TRBJ2-1 | NA | TRBD2 | TRBV5-1 | CASSLAPGGANEQFF | TGCGCCAGCAGTCTCGCCCCCGGGGGGGCCAATGAGCAGTTCTTC
TRBJ2-3 | NA | NA | TRBV4-3 | CASSQGGVDTQYF | TGCGCCAGCAGCCAAGGCGGGGTGGATACGCAGTATTTT
TRBJ1-3 | NA | NA | TRBV15 | CATSFGGTTSSGNTIYF | TGTGCCACCAGCTTTGGGGGGACCACGTCCTCTGGAAACACCATATATTTT
TRBJ2-2 | few | TRBD2 | TRBV5-1 | CASSSSGLAGTGELFF | TGCGCCAGCAGCTCCTCGGGACTAGCGGGAACCGGGGAGCTGTTTTTT
TRBJ1-3 | few | NA | TRBV7-9 | CASSLDTSGNTIYF | TGTGCCAGCAGCCTCGACACCTCTGGAAACACCATATATTTT